The text below deals with one TCR beta chain. This sample stems from a study of blood T cell repertoires in COVID-19. Germline V gene data show CDR1 as SGHDT and CDR2 as YYEEEE. The length of the CDR3 is 16 residues. V trimming: 4 bases; J trimming: 5 bases; junction bases outside the gene matches: 8. Per the authors' pipeline: Nucleated cell counts were estimated from reference gene primer amplification. Here immunoSEQ multiplex PCR was the method, and the copy in TCRdb shows in-frame clones only, minus some. Clone size and the V and J calls come from that table; the DNA yielded D and trimming. The sample holds roughly 410,000 clones, around 87% seen once.

The sequenced sample was peripheral blood. The TCR comes from a woman aged 60-70 years with COVID-19, enrolled during active disease. This chain joins TRBV5-6 and TRBJ2-1; 11 nucleotides align to TRBD2. DNA for the CDR3: TGTGCCAGCAGCCGGAGAAGACTAGCGGGAAACAATGAGCAGTTCTTC. It encodes CASSRRRLAGNNEQFF. The variable domain in full, with the rest retrieved from reference TRBV5-6 and TRBJ2-1, is DAGVTQSPTHLIKTRGQQVTLRCSPKSGHDTVSWYQQALGQGPQFIFQYYEEEERQRGNFPDRFSGHQFPNYSSELNVNALLLGDSALYLCASSRRRLAGNNEQFFGPGTRLTVL.